The 27 T cell receptor beta chains presented below share a single source sample, sequenced in a study of lymphopenia after photon versus proton radiotherapy. This table comes from immunoSEQ multiplex PCR, and its TCRdb copy is limited to in-frame clones, with some not included. The top ten clones hold about 6.6% of a sample with around 30,000 clones, 85% to 90% of them seen once. This sample comprised peripheral blood, obtained from a patient treated with photon-based radiotherapy. These receptors came from a woman between 50 and 59 years old with pancreatic cancer.

This clone came up once. V is TRBV18 and J is TRBJ1-5; a weak D match, TRBD1 (5 bases). Trimming took off 3 bases at V and 4 bases at J, with 25 bases between the two ends. The CDR3 has 19 amino acids. Germline V lookup: CDR1 KGHSH, CDR2 LQKENI. The CDR3 DNA sequence: TGTGCCAGCTCACCTCGACATCAGGGCCAGGGTAGAGTGAATCAGCCCCAGCATTTT. Encoded protein: CASSPRHQGQGRVNQPQHF.

The chain combines TRBV11-3 with TRBJ1-1; 8 bases fit TRBD1. The germline V gene has CDR1 SGHNT and CDR2 YENEEA. The CDR3 extends over 14 amino acids. With 0 bases clipped from V and 5 bases from J, the junction kept 2 bases outside the gene matches. CDR3 coding DNA: TGTGCCAGCAGCTTAGAGGACAGGGTTACTGAAGCTTTCTTT. Protein sequence: CASSLEDRVTEAFF.

This chain joins TRBV5-4 and TRBJ2-5, with 10 bases lining up with TRBD2. J was trimmed by 2 bases and V by 5 bases; bases with no gene match: 12. Per the germline V gene, CDR1 is SGHNT and CDR2 is YYREEE (reference sequence). There are 17 residues in the CDR3. CDR3 protein: CASRSVPRTSGQETQYF. DNA for the CDR3: TGTGCCAGCAGATCCGTCCCGCGGACTAGCGGACAAGAGACCCAGTACTTC.

The J gene is TRBJ1-3, the V gene TRBV19; the match to TRBD1 covers 7 bases. CDR3 size: 13 residues. Per the germline V gene, CDR1 is LNHDA and CDR2 is SQIVND (reference sequence). Trimming removed 11 bases from V and 0 bases from J; junction bases left unmatched: 4. CDR3 loop: CAAGTASGNTIYF. The CDR3 bases are TGTGCCGCCGGGACAGCCTCTGGAAACACCATATATTTT.

The chain is built from TRBV27 and TRBJ2-3; D remains ambiguous. Germline lookup yields CDR1 MNHEY and CDR2 SMNVEV (reference sequence). V gave up 2 bases and J gave up 4 bases, with 13 bases separating them. CDR3 length: 15 residues. The DNA for the CDR3 is TGTGCCAGCAGTTTAAGCGTTACCGTTGCAGATACGCAGTATTTT. It specifies CASSLSVTVADTQYF.

The rearrangement joins TRBV6-6 to TRBJ1-2, with D unresolved. V was trimmed by 2 bases and J by 1 base, leaving 14 bases between them. Germline V gene data show CDR1 as MNHNY and CDR2 as SVGAGI (reference sequence). The CDR3 has 16 residues. The CDR3 DNA reads as TGTGCCAGCAGTTACCCTCTCCAAATCAATAACTATGGCTACACCTTC. It encodes CASSYPLQINNYGYTF.

This clone was seen only once. This chain connects TRBV27 to TRBJ2-1; D gene ambiguous. The CDR3 sequence is 13 residues long. CDR1 and CDR2 (germline): MNHEY, SMNVEV (reference sequence). Trimming removed 6 bases from V and 7 bases from J, with 13 bases in between. CDR3 residues: CASSSPLVNEQFF. DNA for the CDR3: TGTGCCAGCAGCTCGCCTCTAGTGAATGAGCAGTTCTTC.

This chain links TRBV7-8 with TRBJ1-4; TRBD1 matches at 10 bases. CDR3 size: 17 residues. In germline, CDR1 is SGHVS, CDR2 FQNEAQ. The V and J ends lost 1 base and 4 bases, in that order; junction bases with no gene match: 6. The CDR3 loop reads CASSLGTGGVRNEKLFF. CDR3 nucleotide sequence: TGTGCCAGCAGCTTAGGGACAGGGGGAGTCCGTAATGAAAAACTGTTTTTT.

This clone showed up just once. This chain links TRBV5-1 with TRBJ2-7; no clear D gene. The V gene's germline CDR1 is SGHRS and CDR2 YFSETQ. V lost 1 base, J lost 4 bases, and 12 bases lay in between. The CDR3 contains 14 residues. CDR3 bases: TGCGCCAGCAGCTTGCAGAGGACGGATTACGAGCAGTACTTC. Encoded protein: CASSLQRTDYEQYF.

The gene calls are TRBV29-1 and TRBJ1-1; D may be TRBD1 (5 bases). This CDR3 comprises 13 residues. CDR1 is SQVTM and CDR2 is ANQGSEA in the germline V gene. The V end was cut by 7 bases, the J end by 8 bases, with 20 bases between. DNA of the CDR3: TGCAGCGCAAATACAGGCCCCCCTTGGGAAGCTTTCTTT. Encoded protein: CSANTGPPWEAFF.

This sequence joins TRBV9 and TRBJ2-7; D possibly corresponds to TRBD1 (6 bases). The V end was cut by 4 bases, the J end by 0 bases, with 14 bases between. Germline values: CDR1 SGDLS, CDR2 YYNGEE. The CDR3 sequence is 15 residues long. CDR3 in DNA: TGTGCCAGCAGCCCCGCACAGGGAAACTCCTACGAGCAGTACTTC. Its protein is CASSPAQGNSYEQYF.

The chain carries TRBV4-3 and TRBJ2-7, with D uncertain. Trimming pared 0 bases from V and 0 bases from J, leaving 6 bases between. In germline, CDR1 is LGHNA, CDR2 YSLEER. The CDR3 extends over 14 amino acids. The CDR3 nucleotides are TGCGCCAGCAGCCAAGATCCGTACTCCTACGAGCAGTACTTC. Translating gives CASSQDPYSYEQYF.

V gene TRBV7-7 combines with J gene TRBJ2-7, with 13 bases fitting TRBD2. Germline CDR1 is SSHAT and CDR2 is FNYEAQ (reference sequence). V was clipped by 9 bases and J by 3 bases; unmatched bases: 23. The CDR3 has 20 residues. This CDR3 reads CARDLVEGLAGSRGGYEQYF. The CDR3 bases are TGTGCCAGGGACTTAGTAGAGGGACTAGCGGGATCCCGAGGTGGCTACGAGCAGTACTTC.

V is TRBV5-4 and J is TRBJ2-1, with D perhaps TRBD1 or TRBD2 (6 bases each). Per the germline V gene, CDR1 is SGHNT and CDR2 is YYREEE (reference sequence). This CDR3 spans 16 amino acids. V shed 5 bases and J shed 0 bases, with 15 bases lying between them. The CDR3 here is CASRTETGASYNEQFF. CDR3 DNA sequence: TGTGCCAGCAGGACTGAGACGGGGGCCTCCTACAATGAGCAGTTCTTC.

The chain has TRBV27 and TRBJ2-3; maybe TRBD2 (6 bases). Trimming removed 7 bases from V and 6 bases from J, with 20 bases in between. Germline values: CDR1 MNHEY, CDR2 SMNVEV (reference sequence). This CDR3 is 15 amino acids long. CDR3 loop: CASTVTGEWTDTQYF. The CDR3 DNA is TGTGCCAGCACCGTGACGGGAGAGTGGACCGATACGCAGTATTTT.

There are a few counts of this clone. The chain couples TRBV30 to TRBJ2-1; TRBD1 aligns across 10 bases. This CDR3 region has 15 residues. Germline CDR1 is GTSNPN and CDR2 is SVGIG (reference sequence). Unmatched junction bases numbered 11, after V lost 4 bases and J lost 8 bases. CDR3 residues: CAWTIRDRGFHEQFF. The DNA for the CDR3 is TGTGCCTGGACGATCCGGGACAGGGGTTTTCATGAGCAGTTCTTC.

J is TRBJ2-1 and V is TRBV9; perhaps TRBD1 as D (6 bases). The CDR3 contains 13 residues. Germline values: CDR1 SGDLS, CDR2 YYNGEE. V gave up 0 bases and J gave up 9 bases, with 10 bases separating them. The chain's CDR3 is CASSVARQAEQFF. CDR3 coding DNA: TGTGCCAGCAGCGTAGCCAGACAGGCTGAGCAGTTCTTC. The variable domain in full, with the rest retrieved from reference TRBV9 and TRBJ2-1, is DSGVTQTPKHLITATGQRVTLRCSPRSGDLSVYWYQQSLDQGLQFLIQYYNGEERAKGNILERFSAQQFPDLHSELNLSSLELGDSALYFCASSVARQAEQFFGPGTRLTVL.

The CDR3 region has the DNA TGTGCCAGCAGTCCCCTCGGGACAGCAGTTCTTAACTATGGCTACACCTTC. This translates into CASSPLGTAVLNYGYTF. The chain is built from TRBV27 and TRBJ1-2; 7 bases map to TRBD1. This CDR3 has 17 residues. Germline CDR1 reads MNHEY; CDR2 reads SMNVEV (reference sequence). With 5 bases clipped from V and 1 base from J, the junction kept 13 bases outside the gene matches.

This clone came up a few times. V and J are TRBV7-9 and TRBJ1-5; tentatively, D is TRBD1 (6 bases). CDR1 is SEHNR and CDR2 is FQNEAQ in the germline V gene (reference sequence). CDR3 length equals 15 residues. Deletions cut 0 bases from V and 5 bases from J, with 11 bases between. This chain's CDR3 is CASSLAGRTDQPQHF. For the CDR3, the DNA is TGTGCCAGCAGCTTAGCGGGAAGGACAGATCAGCCCCAGCATTTT.

V usage is TRBV10-3 and J usage is TRBJ2-1; either TRBD1 or TRBD2 may fit D (5 bases each). In germline, CDR1 is ENHRY, CDR2 SYGVKD. The CDR3 runs 13 residues. Between the trimmed V and J ends, which lost 6 bases and 8 bases, there was a span of 14 bases. CDR3 DNA: TGTGCCATCAGCGTTGAGAGGGACGATGAGCAGTTCTTC. Its translation: CAISVERDDEQFF.

The chain carries TRBV19 and TRBJ2-7; TRBD1 aligns across 7 bases. Germline CDR1 and CDR2: LNHDA and SQIVND (reference sequence). This CDR3 has 14 residues. V lost 5 bases and J lost 6; bases outside the gene matches: 10. The DNA of the CDR3 is TGTGCCAGTAGTGTTGGGGACAGACTTGGCGAGCAGTACTTC. This encodes CASSVGDRLGEQYF.

This rearrangement joins TRBV27 to TRBJ1-3; no definite D call. This CDR3 contains 14 residues. Germline V gene data show CDR1 as MNHEY and CDR2 as SMNVEV (reference sequence). V was clipped by 6 bases and J by 5 bases, with 14 bases between them. The CDR3, as DNA: TGTGCCAGCAGACCCGGCGGCCAGCGAAACACCATATATTTT. Protein product: CASRPGGQRNTIYF.

The chain links TRBV5-1 to TRBJ1-1, with 9 bases that match TRBD1. Germline V gene data show CDR1 as SGHRS and CDR2 as YFSETQ. With V trimmed by 3 bases and J by 0 bases, 3 bases remained unmatched. This CDR3 has 15 residues. CDR3 nucleotides: TGCGCCAGCAGCTCCGGGACAGGGCTGAACACTGAAGCTTTCTTT. The encoded protein is CASSSGTGLNTEAFF.

V is TRBV29-1 and J is TRBJ2-2; TRBD2 agrees at 9 bases. The CDR3 extends over 14 amino acids. V lost 7 bases and J lost 7; bases outside the gene matches: 10. Germline lookup yields CDR1 SQVTM and CDR2 ANQGSEA. The CDR3 DNA follows: TGCAGCGCCCATAGCGGGAGTATGAGCGGGGAGCTGTTTTTT. As protein: CSAHSGSMSGELFF.

This clone was detected once. This sequence joins TRBV7-2 and TRBJ1-2; 7 bases line up with TRBD1. With 2 bases clipped from V and 3 bases from J, the junction kept 6 bases outside the gene matches. This CDR3 has 15 amino acids. The V gene's germline CDR1 is SGHTA and CDR2 FQGNSA. The CDR3 here is CASSLRQGGDYGYTF. CDR3 DNA: TGTGCCAGCAGCTTAAGACAGGGTGGGGACTATGGCTACACCTTC.

This rearrangement joins TRBV11-2 to TRBJ1-2; D gene uncertain. V lost 5 bases and J 8 bases, leaving 15 bases between the germline ends. Germline loops: CDR1 SGHAT, CDR2 FQNNGV. The CDR3 is made up of 13 amino acids. The CDR3 DNA reads TGTGCCAGCAGCCCAGATGGGAATTGGGGCTACACCTTC. As protein: CASSPDGNWGYTF.

The chain recombines TRBV2 with TRBJ2-3; 7 positions agree with TRBD1. CDR3 length equals 14 residues. The germline V gene has CDR1 SNHLY and CDR2 FYNNEI. The V gene end was trimmed by 9 bases and the J gene end by 5 bases; junction bases not matched to a gene: 11. CDR3 residues: CARSGTGALDTQYF. The CDR3 nucleotides are TGTGCCAGGTCGGGTACAGGGGCGCTAGATACGCAGTATTTT.